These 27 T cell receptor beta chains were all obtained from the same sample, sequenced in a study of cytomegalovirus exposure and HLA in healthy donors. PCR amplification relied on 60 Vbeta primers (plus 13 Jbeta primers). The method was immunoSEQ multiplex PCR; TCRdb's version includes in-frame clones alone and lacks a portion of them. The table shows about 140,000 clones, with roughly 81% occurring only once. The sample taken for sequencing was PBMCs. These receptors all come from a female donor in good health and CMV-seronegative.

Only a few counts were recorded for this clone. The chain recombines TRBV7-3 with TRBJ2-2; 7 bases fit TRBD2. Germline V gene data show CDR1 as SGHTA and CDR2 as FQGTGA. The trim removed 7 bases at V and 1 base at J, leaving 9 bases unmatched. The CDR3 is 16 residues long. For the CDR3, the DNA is TGTGCCAGCACCCGAGGATCGGGGGGGAACACCGGGGAGCTGTTTTTT. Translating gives CASTRGSGGNTGELFF.

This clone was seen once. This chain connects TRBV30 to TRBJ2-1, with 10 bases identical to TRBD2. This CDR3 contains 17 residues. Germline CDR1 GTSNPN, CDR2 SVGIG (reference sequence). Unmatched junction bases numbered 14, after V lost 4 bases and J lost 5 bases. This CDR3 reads CAWTPAGAGGPNNEQFF. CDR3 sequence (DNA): TGTGCCTGGACCCCCGCCGGAGCGGGAGGGCCCAACAATGAGCAGTTCTTC.

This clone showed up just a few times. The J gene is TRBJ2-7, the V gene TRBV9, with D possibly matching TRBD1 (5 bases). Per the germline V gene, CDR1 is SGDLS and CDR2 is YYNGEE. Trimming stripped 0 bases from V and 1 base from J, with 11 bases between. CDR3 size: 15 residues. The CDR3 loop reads CASSVGPDKSYEQYF. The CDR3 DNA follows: TGTGCCAGCAGCGTAGGCCCGGACAAGTCCTACGAGCAGTACTTC.

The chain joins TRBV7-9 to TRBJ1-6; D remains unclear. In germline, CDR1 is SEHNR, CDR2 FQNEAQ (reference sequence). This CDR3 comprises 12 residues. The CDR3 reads CSGQVVNSPLHF. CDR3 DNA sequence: TGTTCCGGTCAGGTCGTAAATTCACCCCTCCACTTT.

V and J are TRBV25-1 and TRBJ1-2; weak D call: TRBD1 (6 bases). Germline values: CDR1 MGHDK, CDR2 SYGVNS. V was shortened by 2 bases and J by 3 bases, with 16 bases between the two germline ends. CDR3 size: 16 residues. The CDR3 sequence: CASSERAGTSHYGYTF. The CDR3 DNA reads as TGTGCCAGCAGTGAACGAGCCGGGACATCGCACTATGGCTACACCTTC.

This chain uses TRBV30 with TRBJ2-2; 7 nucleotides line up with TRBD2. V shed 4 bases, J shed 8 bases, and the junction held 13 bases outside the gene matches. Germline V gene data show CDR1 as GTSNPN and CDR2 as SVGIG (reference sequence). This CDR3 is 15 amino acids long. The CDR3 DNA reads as TGTGCCTGGACCACACTGGCGGGAGAGTCGGGGGAGCTGTTTTTT. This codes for CAWTTLAGESGELFF.

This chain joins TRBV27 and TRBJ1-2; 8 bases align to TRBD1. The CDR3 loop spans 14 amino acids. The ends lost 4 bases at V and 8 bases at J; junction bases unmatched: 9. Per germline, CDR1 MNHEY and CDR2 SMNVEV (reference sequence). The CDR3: CASSSGQGPRGYTF. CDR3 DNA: TGTGCCAGCAGTTCCGGACAGGGCCCACGGGGCTACACCTTC.

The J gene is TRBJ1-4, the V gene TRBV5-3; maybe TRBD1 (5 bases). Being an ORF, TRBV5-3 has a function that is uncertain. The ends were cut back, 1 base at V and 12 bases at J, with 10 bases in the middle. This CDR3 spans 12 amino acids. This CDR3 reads CARSLFGGELFF. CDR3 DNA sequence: TGTGCCAGAAGCTTGTTTGGAGGGGAACTGTTTTTT.

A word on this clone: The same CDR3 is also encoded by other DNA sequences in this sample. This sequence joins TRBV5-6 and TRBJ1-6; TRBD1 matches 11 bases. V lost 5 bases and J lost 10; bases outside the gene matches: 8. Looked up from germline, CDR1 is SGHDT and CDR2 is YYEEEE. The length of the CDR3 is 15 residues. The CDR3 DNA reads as TGTGCCAGCAGTTCTCCGGGACAGGGGGACTCACCCCTCCACTTT. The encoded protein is CASSSPGQGDSPLHF.

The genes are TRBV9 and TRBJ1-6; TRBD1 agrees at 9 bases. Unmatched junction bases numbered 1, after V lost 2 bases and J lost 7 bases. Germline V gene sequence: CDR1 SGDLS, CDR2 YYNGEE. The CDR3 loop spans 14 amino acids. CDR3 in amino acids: CASSVGTGNSPLHF. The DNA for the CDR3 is TGTGCCAGCAGCGTTGGGACAGGGAATTCACCCCTCCACTTT.

The chain's CDR3 is CASSLQQGSNNEQFF. As DNA, the CDR3 is TGCGCCAGCAGCTTGCAACAGGGATCCAACAATGAGCAGTTCTTC. The chain carries TRBV5-1 and TRBJ2-1; TRBD1 is a possible D gene (6 bases). The V end was cut by 1 base, the J end by 5 bases, with 13 bases between. Germline V gives CDR1 SGHRS, CDR2 YFSETQ. The CDR3 runs to 15 residues.

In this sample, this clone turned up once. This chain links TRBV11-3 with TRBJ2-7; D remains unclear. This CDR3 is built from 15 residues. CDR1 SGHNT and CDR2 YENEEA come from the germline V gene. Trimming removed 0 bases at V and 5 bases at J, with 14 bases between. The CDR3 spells CASSLETVRVHEQYF. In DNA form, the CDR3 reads TGTGCCAGCAGCTTAGAAACCGTCCGGGTGCACGAGCAGTACTTC.

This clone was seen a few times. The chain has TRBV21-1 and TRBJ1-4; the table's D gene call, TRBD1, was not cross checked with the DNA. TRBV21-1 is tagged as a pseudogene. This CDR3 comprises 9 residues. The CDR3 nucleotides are TGTGCCAGCGGACAGGGGCTGTTTTTT. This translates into CASGQGLFF.

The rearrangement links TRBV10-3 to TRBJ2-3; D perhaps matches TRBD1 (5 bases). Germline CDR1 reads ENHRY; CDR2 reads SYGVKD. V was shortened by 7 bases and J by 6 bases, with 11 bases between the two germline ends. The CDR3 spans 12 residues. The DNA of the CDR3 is TGTGCCATCATGGGGCTGGGGGATACGCAGTATTTT. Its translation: CAIMGLGDTQYF.

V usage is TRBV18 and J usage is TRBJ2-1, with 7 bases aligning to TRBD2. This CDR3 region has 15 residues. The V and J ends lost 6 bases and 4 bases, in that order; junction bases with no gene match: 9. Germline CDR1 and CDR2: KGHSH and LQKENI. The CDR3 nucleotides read TGTGCCAGCTCCGACGGGGCTAGCGGTTACAATGAGCAGTTCTTC. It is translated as CASSDGASGYNEQFF.

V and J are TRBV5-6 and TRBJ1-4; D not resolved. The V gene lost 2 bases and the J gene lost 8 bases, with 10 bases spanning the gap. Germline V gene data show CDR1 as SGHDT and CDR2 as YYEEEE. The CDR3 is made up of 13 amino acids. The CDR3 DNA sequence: TGTGCCAGCAGCTTTGTCGGAGGGGAAAAACTGTTTTTT. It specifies CASSFVGGEKLFF. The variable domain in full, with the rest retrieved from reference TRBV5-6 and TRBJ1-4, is DAGVTQSPTHLIKTRGQQVTLRCSPKSGHDTVSWYQQALGQGPQFIFQYYEEEERQRGNFPDRFSGHQFPNYSSELNVNALLLGDSALYLCASSFVGGEKLFFGSGTQLSVL.

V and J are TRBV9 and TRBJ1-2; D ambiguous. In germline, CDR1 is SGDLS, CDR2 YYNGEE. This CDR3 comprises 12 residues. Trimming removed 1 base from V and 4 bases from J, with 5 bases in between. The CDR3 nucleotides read TGTGCCAGCAGCGTACCCAGCTATGGCTACACCTTC. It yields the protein CASSVPSYGYTF.

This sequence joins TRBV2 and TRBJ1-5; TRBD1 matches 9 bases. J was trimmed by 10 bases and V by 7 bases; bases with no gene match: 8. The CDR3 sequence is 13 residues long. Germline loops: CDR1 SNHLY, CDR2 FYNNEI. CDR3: CASKGQGKGPQHF. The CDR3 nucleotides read TGTGCCAGCAAAGGACAGGGGAAAGGTCCCCAGCATTTT.

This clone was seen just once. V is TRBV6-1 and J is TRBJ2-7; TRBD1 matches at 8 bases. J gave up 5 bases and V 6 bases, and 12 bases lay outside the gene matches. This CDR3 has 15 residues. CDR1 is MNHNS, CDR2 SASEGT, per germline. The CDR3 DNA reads TGTGCCAGCAGCTACGGACAGGGATACAGGGACGAGCAGTACTTC. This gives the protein CASSYGQGYRDEQYF.

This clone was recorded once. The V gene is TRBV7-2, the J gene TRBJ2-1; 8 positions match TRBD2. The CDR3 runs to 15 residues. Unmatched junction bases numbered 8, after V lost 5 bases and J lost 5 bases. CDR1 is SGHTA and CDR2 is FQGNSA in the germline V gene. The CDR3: CASSTTGGPNNEQFF. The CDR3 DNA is TGTGCCAGCAGCACGACGGGAGGGCCGAACAATGAGCAGTTCTTC.

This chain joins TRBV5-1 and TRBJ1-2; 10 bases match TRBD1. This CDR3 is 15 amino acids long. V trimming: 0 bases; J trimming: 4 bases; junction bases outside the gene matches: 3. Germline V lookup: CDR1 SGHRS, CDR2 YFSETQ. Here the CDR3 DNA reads TGCGCCAGCAGCTTGGGGACAGGGGGGTCCTATGGCTACACCTTC. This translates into CASSLGTGGSYGYTF.

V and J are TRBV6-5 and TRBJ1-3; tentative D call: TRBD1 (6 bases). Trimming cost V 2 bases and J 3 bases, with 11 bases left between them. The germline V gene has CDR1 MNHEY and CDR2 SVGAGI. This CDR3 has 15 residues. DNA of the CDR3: TGTGCCAGCAGTTACGGTGGGGGCGGTGGAAACACCATATATTTT. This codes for CASSYGGGGGNTIYF.

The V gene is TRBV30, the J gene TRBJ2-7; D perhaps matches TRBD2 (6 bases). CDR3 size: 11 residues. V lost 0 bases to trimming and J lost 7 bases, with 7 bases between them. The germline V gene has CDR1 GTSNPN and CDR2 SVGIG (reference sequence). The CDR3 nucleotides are TGTGCCTGGAGTGTAGCGGGTGAGCAGTACTTC. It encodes CAWSVAGEQYF.

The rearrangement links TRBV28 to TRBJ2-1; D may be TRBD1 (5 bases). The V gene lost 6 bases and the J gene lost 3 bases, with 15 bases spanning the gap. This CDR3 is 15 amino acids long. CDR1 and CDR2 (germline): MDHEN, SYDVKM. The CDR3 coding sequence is TGTGCCAGCAGGAGTCCAGTAGGGGTCTACAATGAGCAGTTCTTC. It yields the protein CASRSPVGVYNEQFF.

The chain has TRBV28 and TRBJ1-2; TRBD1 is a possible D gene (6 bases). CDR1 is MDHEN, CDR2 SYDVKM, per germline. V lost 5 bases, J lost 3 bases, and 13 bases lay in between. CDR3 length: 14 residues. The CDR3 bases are TGTGCCAGCAGTCCCTCGGGGGGCTACTATGGCTACACCTTC. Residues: CASSPSGGYYGYTF.

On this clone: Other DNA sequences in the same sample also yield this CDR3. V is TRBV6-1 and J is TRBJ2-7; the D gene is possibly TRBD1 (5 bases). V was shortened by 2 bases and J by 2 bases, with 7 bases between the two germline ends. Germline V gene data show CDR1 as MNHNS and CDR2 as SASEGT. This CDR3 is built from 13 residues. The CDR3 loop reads CASSEQGTYEQYF. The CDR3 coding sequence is TGTGCCAGCAGTGAACAGGGCACCTACGAGCAGTACTTC.

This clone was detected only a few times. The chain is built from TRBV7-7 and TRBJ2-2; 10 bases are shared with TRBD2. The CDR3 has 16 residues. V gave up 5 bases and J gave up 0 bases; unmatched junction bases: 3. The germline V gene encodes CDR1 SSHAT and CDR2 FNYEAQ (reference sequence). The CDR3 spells CASSLSGGANTGELFF. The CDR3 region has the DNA TGTGCCAGCAGCCTCAGCGGGGGGGCGAACACCGGGGAGCTGTTTTTT.